Included here is one T cell receptor (beta chain) sequence, with context. What it recognizes is unknown. Only in-frame clones appear in the TCRdb table, and some are missing; sequencing was by immunoSEQ multiplex PCR. The top ten hold roughly 1.2% of the sample, which has over a million clones, around 97% seen once. The data derive from a study of shared clonotypes between healthy human individuals. Study details: Three plates each covered CD4 naive and memory; CD8 naive two, CD8 memory one. General study results and limits: Generally, naive subsets came out with larger estimated richness than memory subsets.

Recent vaccinations or acute infections were absent in the healthy HIV-negative adult donors. CDR1 and CDR2 from the germline V gene are MGHDK and SYGVNS. V dropped 4 bases and J dropped 5 bases, with 20 bases sitting between them. CDR3 length equals 16 residues. Sequencing input: naive CD4+ T cells sorted from blood. As to subset: CD45RA+ positively selected. The V call is TRBV25-1, the J call TRBJ1-2; weak D call: TRBD1 (6 bases). The clonotype was recovered from a man aged 25-40 years in good health. The CDR3: CASSVSRGRNEYGYTF. The CDR3 DNA reads as TGTGCCAGCAGTGTCTCCAGGGGAAGAAACGAATATGGCTACACCTTC.